The sample holds a few counts of the clone carrying this T cell receptor (beta chain). What it recognizes is unknown. This sample is part of a study of T cells in Graves' hyperthyroidism and ophthalmopathy. Patients having uncontrolled infection, another autoimmune disease, pregnancy or lactation were not included. Fresh peripheral blood, around 11 ml of it, supplied the PBMCs. The CDR3 loop spans 14 amino acids. V was clipped by 6 bases and J by 8 bases; unmatched bases: 14. Germline V CDR1 and CDR2: SQVTM, ANQGSEA. Overall study results and limits: Ophthalmopathy, as predicted by the model, came a median 6.5 months after the prediction.

RNA transcripts gave rise to amplified TCR beta CDR3 regions. RT-PCR in the first round (using the HTBI primer set) targeted the TCR CDR3. TCRdb re-derived calls from the multiplex PCR reads in MiXCR, one entry per CDR3 protein. The sample includes 85,000 to 110,000 distinct CDR3 sequences, roughly 50% seen only once; the top ten take approximately 30%. Source material: blood. The V and J genes are TRBV29-1 and TRBJ1-2; 8 bases are a match to TRBD1. The sequence came from a man aged 35 to 55 with Graves' hyperthyroidism. The CDR3, as DNA: TGCAGCGTCCCTACGGCAGGGGGCACGTCCGGCTACACCTTC. Its translation: CSVPTAGGTSGYTF.